This TCR beta chain emerged from a study of T cells after posttransplantation cyclophosphamide (TCRdb year 2016). As for the study more broadly: The study tracked T cell repertoire reconstitution by TRB sequencing after myeloablative bone marrow transplantation using posttransplantation cyclophosphamide as GVHD prophylaxis. In 3 patients, up to about 3 additional blood samples taken between 2 and 5.2 years after transplant also underwent TRB sequencing, as did pretransplant blood from a handful of patients. Public TRB sequences were queried against a database of over 3,600 sequences associated with responses to pathogens, tumor antigens, self-antigens and alloantigens. Antigen receptor sequencing was done on samples from 35 to 45 PTCy-treated patients and from approximately 17 related bone marrow donors of those patients. Blood from all 35 or so PTCy patients who had 1-year posttransplant specimens underwent TRB sequencing. TRA and TRB clonality were tightly correlated in eight to ten samples, so subsequent TCR analyses focused on TRB only. Study-wide conclusions, independent of this receptor: Across the roughly 48 patients, TRB clonality was highly associated with recipient CMV seropositivity and CMV reactivation, and diversity with PTCy was similar to that in the CNI/methotrexate controls. The TRB repertoires of T cells infiltrating skin or the GI tract showed only limited overlap with the TRB repertoires found in blood. Donor-recipient similarity was low at 1-2 months but increased during the first year, and donor CD8+ memory clones often dominated later blood repertoires.

Read against the paper, the sample's treatment or condition label means: high-dose cyclophosphamide on days +3 and +4 as single-agent GVHD prophylaxis. Busulfan and fludarabine conditioning, a related or unrelated marrow graft, and cyclophosphamide on days +3 and +4 were given to PTCy patients. The PTCy-treated patients were enrolled in a prospective multi-institutional clinical trial. Peripheral blood and bone marrow mononuclear cells were isolated by Ficoll-Hypaque density centrifugation and cryopreserved. There are many counts of this clone. The antigen it recognizes is unknown. No base quality information exists; no much larger clone differs at one position. The CDR3 runs 13 residues from the cysteine to the phenylalanine. Of the read, only the CDR3 DNA is kept; its 39 bases are in frame from base 1. V lost 6 bases and J lost 4 bases; the stretch between them is 12 bases long. CDR1 and CDR2, per the germline V gene (reference sequence), are MNHEY and SMNVEV.

Genomic DNA was the input for TRB sequencing, which was run either with the immunoSEQ assay at survey resolution or with the hsTCRB kit. Per the source publication's procedure: Initial read processing used immunoSEQ software, and repertoire analyses used the LymphoSeq R package. Clonality was calculated as 1 minus normalized Shannon entropy, and the Gini coefficient was also calculated for each TRB dataset. To infer phenotypes in unsorted samples, TRB sequences from sorted subsets of the recipient or donor were mapped onto the unsorted samples of the same recipient. Drawn from immuneACCESS, this table holds only the in-frame rearrangements with V and J called that TCRdb kept. Clones are partly lost; checked studies trace under half to an unresolved V gene and leave the rest unexplained. The DNA gave D and trimming, while V, J and clone size come from that table. This sample is represented by around 26,000 clones, with no singletons among them. The top ten constitute less than 2% of the sample.

The chain is made from TRBV27 and TRBJ1-1; the D gene lacks a confident call. This receptor was taken from a male patient in his late teens or twenties who received an allogeneic stem cell transplant from a related donor, was CMV-positive, and had no GVHD. After a transplant, the donor of the graft may account for some T cells. The sample here was PBMCs, taken after allogeneic stem cell transplant with posttransplant cyclophosphamide. The DNA is TGTGCCAGCAGCCCAATACGGGGCACTGAAGCTTTCTTT. Protein translation: CASSPIRGTEAFF.